The T cell receptor (beta chain) described here comes from a study of cytomegalovirus exposure and HLA in healthy donors. Germline V gives CDR1 SGHRS, CDR2 YFSETQ. V was pared by 1 base and J by 3 bases, with 5 bases of the junction left unmatched. The CDR3 covers 16 residues. The study ran its PCR with 60 Vbeta and 13 Jbeta primers. TCRdb keeps only in-frame clones here, not all; method: immunoSEQ multiplex PCR. The profile shows approximately 110,000 clones, just over 15% of them singletons. The TCR comes from a woman aged 18-30 years in good health and CMV-seronegative. The sample taken for sequencing was PBMCs. The chain is built from TRBV5-1 and TRBJ2-2; 8 bases map to TRBD2. The CDR3 is CASSLSLAEYTGELFF. In DNA, the CDR3 is TGCGCCAGCAGCTTGTCACTAGCGGAGTACACCGGGGAGCTGTTTTTT.